Listed below are T cell receptor beta chains from one sample, sequenced in a study of CD8+CD57+ T cells in acquired aplastic anemia. TCRdb called the reads again in MiXCR, with one record for every CDR3 protein. Here the sample spans 150,000 to 200,000 distinct CDR3 sequences, around 48% being singletons. Source material: sorted CD4+, CD8+, or CD8+CD57+ T cells (not recorded which) from PBMCs. The receptors originated from a human donor with aplastic anemia. Each CDR3 is given with its conserved first and last residue. Fields, in order: V gene, clone size, CDR3 length, D gene, J gene, CDR3 DNA, CDR3 protein. The D gene is left open where the match is weak. Clone size is given for some rows only: seen once, a few or many times, or a class if the clone is expanded.

TRBV10-3	-	16	-	TRBJ2-7	TGTGCCATCAGTGTAGGGGGAGGGAGCTCCTACAATGAGCAGTACTTC	CAISVGGGSSYNEQYF
TRBV2	few	12	-	TRBJ1-2	TGTGCCAGCAGTGAAGCCCCCGGCGGCTACACCTTC	CASSEAPGGYTF
TRBV9	many	15	-	TRBJ2-5	TGTGCCAGCAGCGTAGCGGGAGAAGGGGGAGAGACCCAGTACTTC	CASSVAGEGGETQYF
TRBV6-1	many	14	-	TRBJ1-1	TGTGCCAGCATTAGGGCAGGAGTTGGGACTGAAGCTTTCTTT	CASIRAGVGTEAFF
TRBV7-7	few	15	-	TRBJ2-7	TGTGCCAGCAGCTTAGGACCGGGATCCTCCTACGAGCAGTACTTC	CASSLGPGSSYEQYF
TRBV19	many	17	-	TRBJ2-7	TGTGCCAGTAGCCAACCGGCCGGGACAAGGACCGGCTACGAGCAGTACTTC	CASSQPAGTRTGYEQYF
TRBV11-1	-	16	TRBD2	TRBJ2-2	TGTGCCAGCAGGGAGGGAGAGCGGGAGAACACCGGGGAGCTGTTTTTT	CASREGERENTGELFF
TRBV20-1	-	14	-	TRBJ2-7	TGCAGTGCTAGTCATTCCCGGGTCACCTACGAGCAGTACTTC	CSASHSRVTYEQYF
TRBV10-1	-	16	-	TRBJ2-5	TGCGCCAGCAGTGCAACCGACAGGAGTAGCAATCAGCCCCAGTACTTC	CASSATDRSSNQPQYF
TRBV20-1	-	12	-	TRBJ1-1	TGCAGTGCCCCTCGATTGAACACTGAAGCTTTCTTT	CSAPRLNTEAFF
TRBV6-1	few	15	TRBD2	TRBJ2-1	TGTGCCAGCAGTGAGGGGACTAGCGGGGGCAATGAGCAGTTCTTC	CASSEGTSGGNEQFF
TRBV20-1	many	16	TRBD2	TRBJ2-3	TGCAGTGCTAGAGATACTGGCGGGGGGGGCCCAGATACGCAGTATTTT	CSARDTGGGGPDTQYF
TRBV25-1	-	14	TRBD1	TRBJ1-1	TGTGCCAGCAGTGGTCCGGCACAGGGGGCTGAAGCTTTCTTT	CASSGPAQGAEAFF
TRBV2	once	15	-	TRBJ1-6	TGTGCCAGCAGTGGGAAAGAATTCTTTAATTCACCCCTCCACTTT	CASSGKEFFNSPLHF
TRBV10-1	-	14	-	TRBJ2-7	TGCGCCAGCCCGGAGGGAGTCGGTTCCTACGAGCAGTACTTC	CASPEGVGSYEQYF
TRBV29-1	-	13	TRBD2	TRBJ2-1	TGCAGCGTTGACGGGGGGTCAGGCAATGAGCAGTTCTTC	CSVDGGSGNEQFF
TRBV7-6	many	14	-	TRBJ1-1	TGTGCCAGCAGCTTAGATCGTCGGAACACTGAAGCTTTCTTT	CASSLDRRNTEAFF
TRBV11-2	-	16	-	TRBJ1-1	TGTGCCAGCAGCTTAATGGCAGGAGATATGAACACTGAAGCTTTCTTT	CASSLMAGDMNTEAFF
TRBV14	-	14	TRBD1	TRBJ1-1	TGCGCCAGCAGTTTAGTCACAGGGGGCACTGAAGCTTCCTTT	CASSLVTGGTEASF
TRBV30	-	15	TRBD1	TRBJ1-1	TGTGCCTGGGGTAAACCAGGGGGGAGGGACACTGAAGCTTTCTTT	CAWGKPGGRDTEAFF
TRBV15	-	16	TRBD2	TRBJ2-1	TGTGCCACCAGCGCATCGCTAGCGGGGGGATGGAATGAGCAGTTCTTC	CATSASLAGGWNEQFF
TRBV9	-	14	-	TRBJ1-6	TGTGCCAGCAGCGTGAAAGGGATGAATTCACCCCTCCACTTT	CASSVKGMNSPLHF
TRBV11-3	-	11	-	TRBJ2-7	TGTGCCAGCAGCGGTAAAACAGAACAGTACTTC	CASSGKTEQYF
TRBV3-1	many	14	-	TRBJ1-2	TGTGCCAGCAGCCCGACCCCGGAGAGCTATGGCTACACCTTC	CASSPTPESYGYTF
TRBV5-1	many	14	-	TRBJ1-2	TGCGCCAGCAGCATAGAGTCACCTAACTATGGCTACACCTTC	CASSIESPNYGYTF
TRBV2	-	15	TRBD2	TRBJ2-7	TGTGCCAGCAGTGATAGTAGGACTAGGGCCTACGAGCAGTACTTC	CASSDSRTRAYEQYF
TRBV5-4	many	16	-	TRBJ1-1	TGTGCCAGCAGCTGGGGGGGGATCACAGACCTCACTGAAGCTTTCTTT	CASSWGGITDLTEAFF
TRBV6-1	many	15	TRBD1	TRBJ2-7	TGTGCCAGCAGGGCCTCCGGGACAGTCTCCTACGAGCAGTACTTC	CASRASGTVSYEQYF
TRBV7-2	-	14	TRBD2	TRBJ2-5	TGTGCCAGCAGCCCGAGCGGGACCGAAGAGACCCAGTACTTC	CASSPSGTEETQYF
TRBV25-1	few	17	TRBD1	TRBJ1-3	TGTGCCAGCAGTCCCCGTGGGACAGGGAAGTTGGGAAACACCATATATTTT	CASSPRGTGKLGNTIYF
TRBV2	-	14	-	TRBJ2-1	TGTGCCACAAAAAGGGAGCCGGGCTACAATGAGCAGTTCTTC	CATKREPGYNEQFF
TRBV3-1	many	15	TRBD1	TRBJ1-1	TGTGCCAGCAGCACACGTCAACAGGGGGACTCTGAAGCTTTCTTT	CASSTRQQGDSEAFF
TRBV5-4	-	11	-	TRBJ1-1	TGTGCCAGCAGCTTAGGGCGTGAAGCTTTCTTT	CASSLGREAFF
TRBV20-1	-	12	-	TRBJ2-1	TGCAGTGCTGGGCCCGGTGGGGATGAGCAGTTCTTC	CSAGPGGDEQFF
TRBV2	-	15	TRBD2	TRBJ2-3	TGTGCCGGCAGTGAGGAGGTAGCGGGATCCGGTACGCAGTATTTT	CAGSEEVAGSGTQYF
TRBV20-1	-	15	TRBD1	TRBJ2-7	TGCAGTGCTGCCCCCGCTGGGACAGAGTCCTACGAGCAGTACTTC	CSAAPAGTESYEQYF